The 15 T cell receptor beta chains given below trace back to one sample, sequenced in a study of cytomegalovirus exposure and HLA in healthy donors. The table came from immunoSEQ multiplex PCR; TCRdb's copy has only in-frame clones and leaves some out. The sample contains around 98,000 clones, around 88% of which appear only once. Sequenced: PBMCs. The receptor set was obtained from a woman in her thirties in good health and CMV-seronegative.

The chain is built from TRBV2 and TRBJ1-2; weak D call: TRBD1 (5 bases). V lost 5 bases to trimming and J lost 3 bases, with 19 bases between them. The germline V gene has CDR1 SNHLY and CDR2 FYNNEI. The CDR3 has 16 amino acids. The DNA for the CDR3 is TGTGCCAGCAGTCCAGACGACAGAATCAGTCACTATGGCTACACCTTC. It specifies CASSPDDRISHYGYTF.

There are a few counts of this clone. The V gene is TRBV2, the J gene TRBJ2-2; tentatively, D is TRBD1 (5 bases). V shed 6 bases and J shed 4 bases, with 6 bases lying between them. CDR3 length equals 12 residues. The germline V gene encodes CDR1 SNHLY and CDR2 FYNNEI. In nucleotides, the CDR3 is TGTGCCAGCAGCGACAGCACCGGGGAGCTGTTTTTT. It codes for CASSDSTGELFF.

This chain joins TRBV29-1 and TRBJ2-7, with 10 nucleotides matching TRBD1. Germline trimming cut 2 bases from V and 6 bases from J; bases unmatched to any gene: 4. Germline lookup yields CDR1 SQVTM and CDR2 ANQGSEA. The CDR3 is 13 residues long. The CDR3, as DNA: TGCAGCGTTGAATGGACAGGGGGTCTCGAGCAGTACTTC. Translating it yields CSVEWTGGLEQYF.

This sequence joins TRBV27 and TRBJ2-5; TRBD2 matches 8 bases. The germline CDR1 and CDR2 sequences are MNHEY and SMNVEV (reference sequence). This CDR3 is 15 amino acids long. V shed 5 bases and J 7 bases; nucleotides not matched to a gene: 12. This CDR3 is CASSPERGPPRTQYF. The DNA for the CDR3 is TGTGCCAGCAGTCCTGAGCGGGGGCCTCCACGGACCCAGTACTTC.

The V call is TRBV29-1, the J call TRBJ1-2; D is possibly TRBD1 (5 bases). CDR1 and CDR2 (germline): SQVTM, ANQGSEA. The CDR3 is made up of 12 amino acids. V was pared by 7 bases and J by 4 bases, with 13 bases between. CDR3 in amino acids: CSGGGGIYGYTF. The CDR3 coding sequence is TGCAGCGGTGGCGGGGGTATCTATGGCTACACCTTC.

V usage is TRBV2 and J usage is TRBJ2-3; TRBD2 is a possible D gene (5 bases). Trimming removed 3 bases from V and 2 bases from J, with 6 bases in between. Germline-derived CDR1 and CDR2 are SNHLY and FYNNEI. The CDR3 is 13 amino acids. CDR3 coding DNA: TGTGCCAGCAGTGAGGGAGTCACAGATACGCAGTATTTT. Amino acid sequence: CASSEGVTDTQYF.

The chain combines TRBV6-4 with TRBJ1-2, with 8 positions matching TRBD1. J lost 6 bases, V lost 3 bases, and 9 bases had no gene match. Germline values: CDR1 MRHNA, CDR2 SNTAGT. The length of the CDR3 is 15 residues. DNA for the CDR3: TGTGCCAGCAGTGAAGGACAGGGTGGAGTGCATGGCTACACCTTC. Translated: CASSEGQGGVHGYTF.

This clone has a single count. The chain has TRBV28 and TRBJ2-7, with 8 bases aligning to TRBD1. CDR3 size: 14 residues. Losses at the gene ends were 3 bases for V and 4 bases for J; bases not matched to a gene: 5. CDR1 is MDHEN, CDR2 SYDVKM, per germline. The CDR3 here is CASSFPDRGYEQYF. CDR3 bases: TGTGCCAGCAGTTTCCCCGACAGGGGATACGAGCAGTACTTC.

V usage is TRBV6-4 and J usage is TRBJ1-1; D is possibly TRBD1 (5 bases). This CDR3 is built from 13 residues. V lost 8 bases to trimming and J lost 4 bases, with 14 bases between them. CDR1 is MRHNA, CDR2 SNTAGT, per germline. CDR3 coding DNA: TGTGCCAGCCTAAGGGGAGGGAGCACTGAAGCTTTCTTT. Its protein is CASLRGGSTEAFF.

The rearrangement links TRBV7-2 to TRBJ2-5, with D perhaps TRBD1 (5 bases). The ends were cut back, 2 bases at V and 1 base at J, with 8 bases in the middle. This CDR3 has 14 amino acids. Germline values: CDR1 SGHTA, CDR2 FQGNSA. This CDR3 is CASSLMTAQETQYF. CDR3 DNA: TGTGCCAGCAGCTTAATGACAGCCCAAGAGACCCAGTACTTC.

CDR3 nucleotide sequence: TGTGCCAGCAGCTTGAGGGGGGGAACCAACTATGGCTACACCTTC. It translates to CASSLRGGTNYGYTF. This chain connects TRBV5-6 to TRBJ1-2, with TRBD1 as a possible D gene (6 bases). V was trimmed by 1 base and J by 2 bases, leaving 12 bases between them. The CDR3 is made up of 15 amino acids. Germline V gene data show CDR1 as SGHDT and CDR2 as YYEEEE.

The V and J genes are TRBV11-2 and TRBJ2-7; the D gene is possibly TRBD1 (7 bases). Germline V gene lookup returns CDR1 SGHAT and CDR2 FQNNGV. Between the trimmed V and J ends, which lost 3 bases and 7 bases, there was a span of 13 bases. CDR3 length: 13 residues. CDR3 nucleotides: TGTGCCAGCAGCTTTACAGGGGCGGGAGAGCAGTACTTC. Translating gives CASSFTGAGEQYF.

This chain connects TRBV19 to TRBJ1-1, with 9 bases lining up with TRBD1. Unmatched junction bases numbered 7, after V lost 3 bases and J lost 5 bases. The germline gives CDR1 LNHDA, CDR2 SQIVND (reference sequence). The CDR3 runs 15 residues. The CDR3 loop is CASSIGTGKFTEAFF. CDR3 sequence (DNA): TGTGCCAGTAGTATCGGGACAGGGAAGTTTACTGAAGCTTTCTTT. Variable domain in full (rest from reference TRBV19 and TRBJ1-1): DGGITQSPKYLFRKEGQNVTLSCEQNLNHDAMYWYRQDPGQGLRLIYYSQIVNDFQKGDIAEGYSVSREKKESFPLTVTSAQKNPTAFYLCASSIGTGKFTEAFFGQGTRLTVV.

The rearrangement uses TRBV12-5 and TRBJ1-1; D gene uncertain. This CDR3 comprises 16 residues. Trimming stripped 4 bases from V and 5 bases from J, with 20 bases between. Germline values: CDR1 LGHNT, CDR2 FRNRAP. CDR3 sequence (DNA): TGTGCTAGTGGTTCTTATGGATCAGGAGGTTGGACTGAAGCTTTCTTT. The encoded protein is CASGSYGSGGWTEAFF. The variable domain in full, completed from reference TRBV12-5 and TRBJ1-1, reads DARVTQTPRHKVTEMGQEVTMRCQPILGHNTVFWYRQTMMQGLELLAYFRNRAPLDDSGMPKDRFSAEMPDATLATLKIQPSEPRDSAVYFCASGSYGSGGWTEAFFGQGTRLTVV.

The chain is built from TRBV4-1 and TRBJ2-5, with D perhaps TRBD1 (6 bases). Germline V gene lookup returns CDR1 MGHRA and CDR2 YSYEKL. The CDR3 is 13 amino acids. Trimming left V 4 bases short and J 4 bases short, with 10 bases between. The CDR3: CASSRGTRETQYF. Here the CDR3 DNA reads TGCGCCAGCAGCCGAGGGACAAGAGAGACCCAGTACTTC.